This T cell receptor beta chain was identified in a study of blood T cells in healthy people across ages. Findings and caveats of the study: Both naive CD4+ cell counts and diversity were greater in long-lived donors than in aged donors.

Details on this clonotype: Its antigen is not known.

CDR3 size: 13 residues. Germline lookup yields CDR1 DFQATT and CDR2 SNEGSKA (reference sequence). V lost 1 base, J lost 4 bases, and 10 bases lay in between. Alongside a J-beta primer mix, a sample-barcoded 5' primer served in a second PCR lasting about 6 to 12 cycles. MiXCR, run by TCRdb on the 5' RACE reads, gives a single entry per CDR3 protein. The data show 600,000 to 900,000 distinct CDR3 sequences, with around 24% seen just once and over 2.5% held by the top ten. In addition, the sample was reused for a study of T cells of mothers and their children. As that report states: Each child gave approximately 2.8 million TCR beta CDR3 reads (each mother, over 9 million).

This TCR was recovered from a boy under 18 in good health. V usage is TRBV20-1 and J usage is TRBJ1-2; D gene ambiguous. The specimen sequenced was blood. The CDR3 protein is CSARVESTYGYTF. Here the CDR3 DNA reads TGCAGTGCTAGAGTTGAGAGTACCTATGGCTACACCTTC.